This T cell receptor beta chain came from a study of T-cell memory formation after mild COVID-19. Looking at the study overall: TCR clusters largely stayed donor specific.

5'RACE with constant-segment primers yielded barcoded, UMI-tagged TCR alpha and TCR beta cDNA libraries. TCRdb reprocessed the 5' RACE reads with MiXCR, giving one entry per CDR3 protein. Of nearly 110,000 distinct CDR3 sequences listed, over 15% were seen once; the top ten hold less than 35%. This clonotype was observed a few times. Losses at the gene ends were 7 bases for V and 5 bases for J; bases not matched to a gene: 10. This CDR3 spans 15 amino acids. CDR1 is MRHNA and CDR2 is SNTAGT in the germline V gene. Sequences were obtained from PBMCs or a T cell subset sorted from them (not recorded which). This chain links TRBV6-4 with TRBJ2-2, with TRBD1 identical over 7 bases. The clonotype was recovered from an adult woman who had mild COVID-19 (a few samples of this study predate the infection). Cell type and time point are not known. The DNA for the CDR3 is TGTGCCAGCACCCCAGGCCAGGGGGAGACCGGGGAGCTGTTTTTT. Its translation: CASTPGQGETGELFF.